This T cell receptor (beta chain) was identified in a study of T-cell memory formation after mild COVID-19. Study overall: TCR clusters showed largely donor specificity. Study findings and constraints: Day 15 to 85 contractors were CD4/CD8 balanced; later expanders leaned CD4+. Some responding clones appeared in pre-infection memory, suggesting cross-reactive memory joined.

With constant-segment primers, 5'RACE yielded cDNA libraries of TCR alpha and TCR beta that carried sample barcodes and UMIs. TCRdb fed the 5' RACE reads into MiXCR, producing one record per CDR3 protein. The table shows 250,000 or so distinct CDR3 sequences, with over 15% occurring only once. At least ten counts were recorded for this clonotype. The antigen is not known. V was cut by 1 base and J by 1 base, with 9 bases left in between. The V gene's germline CDR1 is SGHRS and CDR2 YFSETQ. The CDR3 runs 15 residues. The chain combines TRBV5-1 with TRBJ2-1; tentatively, D is TRBD2 (5 bases). The TCR comes from a man between 18 and 29 years old who had mild COVID-19 (a few samples of this study predate the infection). Cell type and time point are not known. Sequenced input: PBMCs or a T cell subset sorted from them (not recorded which). The CDR3 spells CASSLIGESYNEQFF. CDR3 DNA: TGCGCCAGCAGCTTGATCGGGGAGTCCTACAATGAGCAGTTCTTC.